These 10 T cell receptor beta chains were sequenced from one sample in a study of blood T cell repertoires in COVID-19. Data came from immunoSEQ multiplex PCR; TCRdb stores just in-frame clones and leaves some out. Of tens of thousands of clones in the sample, around 88% are singletons; the top ten hold about 14%. Input material: peripheral blood. All receptors derive from a human donor in a cohort sampled during active COVID-19.

The genes are TRBV11-3 and TRBJ1-1, with D possibly TRBD1 on 6 matching bases. Deletions cut 5 bases from V and 1 base from J, with 14 bases between. This CDR3 is built from 15 residues. Germline lookup yields CDR1 SGHNT and CDR2 YENEEA. In DNA form, the CDR3 reads TGTGCCAGCAGCCTCAGGGGAGGGCCGAACACTGAAGCTTTCTTT. This translates into CASSLRGGPNTEAFF.

The gene calls are TRBV7-6 and TRBJ1-2, with D perhaps matching TRBD1 (5 bases). Trimming pared 0 bases from V and 11 bases from J, leaving 10 bases between. The germline CDR1 and CDR2 sequences are SGHVS and FNYEAQ. CDR3 length: 12 amino acids. The CDR3 is CASSLAEGIYTF. The CDR3, as DNA: TGTGCCAGCAGCTTAGCGGAGGGGATATACACCTTC.

This clone has only one observation. The V call is TRBV10-2, the J call TRBJ2-3; D is perhaps TRBD2 (5 bases). The CDR3 spans 14 residues. CDR1 and CDR2 from the germline V gene are WSHSY and SAAADI. The V end lost 7 bases, the J end lost 3 bases, and 14 bases lay between the germline ends. The CDR3 is CASKSPRGTDTQYF. DNA of the CDR3: TGCGCCAGCAAATCTCCCCGGGGAACAGATACGCAGTATTTT.

The chain couples TRBV5-1 to TRBJ2-2; the D gene is possibly TRBD1 (5 bases). V gave up 0 bases and J gave up 5 bases, with 14 bases separating them. This CDR3 is 16 amino acids long. Looked up from germline, CDR1 is SGHRS and CDR2 is YFSETQ. CDR3 in amino acids: CASSLDAGIFTGELFF. DNA for the CDR3: TGCGCCAGCAGCTTGGATGCAGGGATTTTTACCGGGGAGCTGTTTTTT.

This chain joins TRBV5-1 and TRBJ2-5; 15 nucleotides match TRBD2. This CDR3 contains 17 residues. CDR1 is SGHRS and CDR2 is YFSETQ in the germline V gene. V trimming: 3 bases; J trimming: 5 bases; junction bases outside the gene matches: 8. CDR3 DNA sequence: TGCGCCAGCAGCTCTGGACTAGCGGGAGGGCCTTGGGAGACCCAGTACTTC. Translation: CASSSGLAGGPWETQYF.

This chain links TRBV7-2 with TRBJ2-5; perhaps TRBD2 as D (6 bases). The CDR3 sequence is 14 residues long. From germline, CDR1 is SGHTA and CDR2 FQGNSA. Trimming took 1 base from V and 5 from J, leaving 11 bases between them. CDR3 in amino acids: CASSLGSGRETQYF. The CDR3 bases are TGTGCCAGCAGCTTAGGGTCAGGGAGGGAGACCCAGTACTTC.

The gene calls are TRBV27 and TRBJ2-7; D may be TRBD2 (5 bases). V lost 5 bases and J lost 7, with 15 bases in between. Germline CDR1 MNHEY, CDR2 SMNVEV (reference sequence). The CDR3 runs 13 residues. In DNA form, the CDR3 reads TGTGCCAGCAGTCCCCTCCCGGGAAGGGAGCAGTACTTC. Its protein product is CASSPLPGREQYF.

The CDR3 DNA reads as TGTGCCAGTAGCTCCGAGGGAAGCTCCTACAATGAGCAGTTCTTC. Translation gives CASSSEGSSYNEQFF. The chain employs TRBV19 and TRBJ2-1; TRBD2 might be the D (5 bases). The CDR3 has 15 amino acids. V was trimmed by 6 bases and J by 0 bases, leaving 12 bases between them. Germline V gene lookup returns CDR1 LNHDA and CDR2 SQIVND (reference sequence).

V gene TRBV27 combines with J gene TRBJ2-7; 8 nucleotides align to TRBD1. Germline assignment: CDR1 MNHEY and CDR2 SMNVEV (reference sequence). This CDR3 comprises 12 residues. The junction had 3 bases not matched to a gene; V was cut back by 6 bases and J by 5 bases. The CDR3 DNA reads TGTGCCAGCAGGACAGGGGAGAACGAGCAGTACTTC. As protein: CASRTGENEQYF.

The gene calls are TRBV6-1 and TRBJ2-1; 13 bases line up with TRBD2. There are 18 residues in the CDR3. CDR1 is MNHNS, CDR2 SASEGT, per germline. Trimming took 4 bases from V and 11 from J; bases not matched to a gene: 17. CDR3: CASSGRTDGTSGTGQQFF. In DNA, the CDR3 is TGTGCCAGCAGTGGGAGGACAGACGGGACTAGCGGGACAGGGCAGCAGTTCTTC.